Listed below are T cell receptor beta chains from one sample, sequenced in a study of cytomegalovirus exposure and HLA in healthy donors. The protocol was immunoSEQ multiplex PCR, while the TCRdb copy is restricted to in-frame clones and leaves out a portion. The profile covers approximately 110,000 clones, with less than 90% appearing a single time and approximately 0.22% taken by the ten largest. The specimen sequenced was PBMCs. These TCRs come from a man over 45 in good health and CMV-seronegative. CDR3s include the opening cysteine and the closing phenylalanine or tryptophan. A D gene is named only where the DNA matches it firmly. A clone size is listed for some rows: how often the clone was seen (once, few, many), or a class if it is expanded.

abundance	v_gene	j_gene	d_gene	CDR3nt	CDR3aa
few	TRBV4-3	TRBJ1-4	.	TGCGCCAGCAGCCAAGGATCTCGTATGGTAGATGAAAAACTGTTTTTT	CASSQGSRMVDEKLFF
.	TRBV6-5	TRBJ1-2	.	TGTGCCAGCAGAAGGACTGGAATCTATGGCTACACCTTC	CASRRTGIYGYTF
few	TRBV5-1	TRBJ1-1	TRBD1	TGCGCCAGCAGCTTCGGGGACAGGGTGGCTTTCTTT	CASSFGDRVAFF
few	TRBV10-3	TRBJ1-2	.	TGTGCCATCAGTGAGTCGGGAGGAAACTATGGCTACACCTTC	CAISESGGNYGYTF
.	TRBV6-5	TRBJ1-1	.	TGTGCCAGCAGTTACAGCGGAGACGGCACTGAAGCTTTCTTT	CASSYSGDGTEAFF
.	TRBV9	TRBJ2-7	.	TGTGCCAGCTCGAGGACTACTGAATACGAGCAGTACTTC	CASSRTTEYEQYF
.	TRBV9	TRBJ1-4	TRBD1	TGTGCCAGCAGCGTAGCTTCGACAGGGTATGATGAAAAACTGTTTTTT	CASSVASTGYDEKLFF
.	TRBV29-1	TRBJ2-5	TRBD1	TGCAGCGAACTATTCGGGACAGGGGAATTAGGACGGGAGAGGGGCCAAGAGACCCAGTACTTC	CSELFGTGELGRERGQETQYF
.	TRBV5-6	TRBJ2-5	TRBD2	TGTGCCAGCAGCCCGGGACTAGCGGGGGGACACGAGACCCAGTACTTC	CASSPGLAGGHETQYF
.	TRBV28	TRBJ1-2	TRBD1	TGTGCCAGCAGTTTCCCAGGGGGAAGCTATGGCTACACCTTC	CASSFPGGSYGYTF
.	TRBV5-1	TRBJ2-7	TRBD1	TGCGCCAGCAGAGTGGCAGGGGGCGGGGACGAGCAGTACTTC	CASRVAGGGDEQYF
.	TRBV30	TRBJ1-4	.	TGTGCCTGGAGCCGGGACAATCAAGAAAAACTGTTTTTT	CAWSRDNQEKLFF
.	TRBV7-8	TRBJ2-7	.	TGTGCCAGCAGCTTCGGTTCTTACGAGCAGTACTTC	CASSFGSYEQYF
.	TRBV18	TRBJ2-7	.	TGTGCCAGCTCACCAAAGGTGCGGTGGGACGAGCAGTACTTC	CASSPKVRWDEQYF
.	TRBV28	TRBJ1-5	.	TGTGCCAGCAGTGAGGGACAAAGGGGGGGTGAGCCCCAGCATTTT	CASSEGQRGGEPQHF
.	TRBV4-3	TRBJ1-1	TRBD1	TGCGCCAGCAGCCGTTCGACAGGGGCGGAAACTGAAGCTTTCTTT	CASSRSTGAETEAFF
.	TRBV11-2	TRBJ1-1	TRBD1	TGTGCCAGCAGCTTCGGACAGGCGAACTCTGAAGCTTTCTTT	CASSFGQANSEAFF
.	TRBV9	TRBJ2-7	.	TGTGCCAGCAGCGTATTGGGGAGTAGCCACGAGCAGTACTTC	CASSVLGSSHEQYF
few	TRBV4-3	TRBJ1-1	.	TGCGCCAGCAGCCAAGCTGCAGGGGTGAACACTGAAGCTTTCTTT	CASSQAAGVNTEAFF
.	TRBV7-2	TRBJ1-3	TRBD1	TGTGCCAGCAGCTTAGGGGGACAGGGTACGGCTGGAAACACCATATATTTT	CASSLGGQGTAGNTIYF
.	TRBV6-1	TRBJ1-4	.	TGTGCCAGCAGAGGACATTCCGGTGAAAAACTGTTTTTT	CASRGHSGEKLFF
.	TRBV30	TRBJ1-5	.	TGTGCCTGGAGACAGGGTTACAATCAGCCCCAGCATTTT	CAWRQGYNQPQHF
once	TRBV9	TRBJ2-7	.	TGTGCCAGCAGCGTATCGGGTTCCGAGGTAGAGGTAGACTTC	CASSVSGSEVEVDF
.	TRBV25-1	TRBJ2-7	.	TGTGCCAGCAGTGAATATCCCGGGAACGAGCAGTACTTC	CASSEYPGNEQYF